This TCR beta chain came from a study of blood T cell repertoires in COVID-19. Study context: Researchers got acute and convalescent COVID-19 samples from the United States, Italy and Spain. In each case, the material was cDNA or gDNA derived from T cells, B-cell-depleted T cells, or PBMCs.

CDR3 length: 13 amino acids. The V end was cut by 3 bases, the J end by 8 bases, with 13 bases between. The germline V gene has CDR1 LNHDA and CDR2 SQIVND (reference sequence). Source study methods: Amplifying reference gene primers gave estimates of nucleated cell counts. Libraries were prepared by immunoSEQ multiplex PCR; TCRdb keeps only in-frame clonotypes and omits some of them. Clone size and V and J calls were adopted from that table, with D and trimming inferred from the DNA. The table includes more than 250,000 clones, approximately 83% detected once. The receptor's source is a woman aged 25-40 years who had recovered from COVID-19. The J gene is TRBJ1-1, the V gene TRBV19; D remains unclear. Sequencing input: peripheral blood. In nucleotides, the CDR3 is TGTGCCAGTAGTATCGGCCAGGCACGAGAAGCTTTCTTT. Translation gives CASSIGQAREAFF.